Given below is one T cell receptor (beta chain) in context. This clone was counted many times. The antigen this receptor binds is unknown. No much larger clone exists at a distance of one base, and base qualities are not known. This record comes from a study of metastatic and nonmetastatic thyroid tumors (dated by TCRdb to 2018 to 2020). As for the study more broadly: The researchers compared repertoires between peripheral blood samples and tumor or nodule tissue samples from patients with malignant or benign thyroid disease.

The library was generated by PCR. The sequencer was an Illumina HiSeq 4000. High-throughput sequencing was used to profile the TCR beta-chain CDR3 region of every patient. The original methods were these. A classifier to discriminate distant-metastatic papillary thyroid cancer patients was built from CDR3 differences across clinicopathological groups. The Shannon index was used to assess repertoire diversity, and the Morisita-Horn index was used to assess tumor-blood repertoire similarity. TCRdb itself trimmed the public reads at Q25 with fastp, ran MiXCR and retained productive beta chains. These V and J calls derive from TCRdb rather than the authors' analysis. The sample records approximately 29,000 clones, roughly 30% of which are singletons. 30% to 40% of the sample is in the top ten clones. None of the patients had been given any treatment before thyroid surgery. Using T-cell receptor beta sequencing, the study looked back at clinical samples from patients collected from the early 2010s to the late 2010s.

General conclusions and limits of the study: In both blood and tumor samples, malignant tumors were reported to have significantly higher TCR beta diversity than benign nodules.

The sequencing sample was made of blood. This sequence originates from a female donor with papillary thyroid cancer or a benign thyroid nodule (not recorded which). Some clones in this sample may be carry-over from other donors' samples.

The encoded CDR3 is CASSQTATGVTRPQHF. DNA sequence: TGCGCCAGCAGCCAGACGGCGACAGGCGTAACAAGGCCCCAGCATTTT. Recombination joined TRBV4-1 with TRBJ1-5; a tentative D call is TRBD1 (6 bases match). The CDR3 goes from the cysteine to the phenylalanine over 16 residues. The sequence is cut down to CDR3 DNA, 48 bases in frame from base 1. V and J lose 3 bases and 9 bases, and a span of 21 bases separates them. CDR1 and CDR2, looked up from the germline V gene, are MGHRA and YSYEKL.